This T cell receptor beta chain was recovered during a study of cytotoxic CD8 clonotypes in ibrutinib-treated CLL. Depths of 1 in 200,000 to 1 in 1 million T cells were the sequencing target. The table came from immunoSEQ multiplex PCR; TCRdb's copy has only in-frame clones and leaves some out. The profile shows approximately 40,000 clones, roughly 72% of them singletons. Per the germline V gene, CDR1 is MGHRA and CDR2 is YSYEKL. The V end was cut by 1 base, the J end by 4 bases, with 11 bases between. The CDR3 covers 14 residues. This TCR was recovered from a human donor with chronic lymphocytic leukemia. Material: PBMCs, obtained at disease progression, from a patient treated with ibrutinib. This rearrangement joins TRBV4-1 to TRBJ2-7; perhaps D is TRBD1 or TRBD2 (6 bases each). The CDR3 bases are TGCGCCAGCAGCCAAGTAGGGGGGAGTTACGAGCAGTACTTC. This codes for CASSQVGGSYEQYF.